The 20 T cell receptor beta chains presented below share a single source sample, sequenced in a study of blood T cells in healthy people across ages (dated by TCRdb to about 2015). The library came from 5' RACE. The sequencer listed for this sample is Illumina HiSeq 2500. A second roughly 6 to 12 cycle PCR used a sample-barcoded 5' primer and a J-beta primer mix. Starting from the raw public reads, TCRdb applied fastp trimming at Q25, assembled clones with MiXCR and retained in-frame beta chains. A single entry per CDR3 protein holds the most common genes and DNA from its merged rows. This sample comprises 1,300,000 or so distinct CDR3 sequences, roughly 64% of them detected only once. The ten biggest clones cover over 6.5% of the sample. Material for sequencing was blood. These receptors all stem from a man in his late teens or twenties in good health.

V gene TRBV7-2 combines with J gene TRBJ2-5, with D perhaps matching TRBD2 (6 bases). Trimming stripped 0 bases from V and 0 bases from J, with 8 bases between. The CDR3 length is 15 residues. CDR1 and CDR2 from the germline V gene are SGHTA and FQGNSA. CDR3 loop: CASSLAGLHQETQYF. CDR3 nucleotides: TGTGCCAGCAGCTTAGCCGGACTACACCAAGAGACCCAGTACTTC.

The V gene is TRBV5-1, the J gene TRBJ2-5; tentatively, D is TRBD2 (6 bases). The J call may be mistaken, given a closer DNA end match to TRBJ2-7. Per the germline V gene, CDR1 is SGHRS and CDR2 is YFSETQ. The CDR3 is 17 amino acids. The CDR3 DNA follows: TGCGCCAGCAGCTTGGACCCGCTGCGACTAGGGGCCAACGAGCAGTACTTC. This encodes CASSLDPLRLGANEQYF.

This clonotype was counted between two and nine times. The genes are TRBV6-6 and TRBJ2-7, with D uncertain. Per germline, CDR1 MNHNY and CDR2 SVGAGI (reference sequence). The length of the CDR3 is 10 residues. The V end was cut by 10 bases, the J end by 6 bases, with 10 bases between. CDR3: CATLGSEQYF. Written as DNA, the CDR3 is TGTGCCACCCTAGGATCCGAGCAGTACTTC.

This rearrangement joins TRBV24-1 to TRBJ2-5, with 8 bases matching TRBD1. The CDR3 covers 13 residues. With V trimmed by 9 bases and J by 4 bases, 6 bases remained unmatched. CDR1 is KGHDR and CDR2 is SFDVKD in the germline V gene. CDR3 in amino acids: CATGTDRGETQYF. CDR3 coding DNA: TGTGCCACCGGTACCGACAGGGGAGAGACCCAGTACTTC.

V and J are TRBV5-1 and TRBJ2-5; D remains unclear. Germline lookup yields CDR1 SGHRS and CDR2 YFSETQ. The CDR3 runs to 14 residues. Trimming pared 4 bases from V and 5 bases from J, leaving 15 bases between. Here the CDR3 DNA reads TGCGCCAGCAGCCAAGATTGGGGTCCGGAGACCCAGTACTTC. Amino acids: CASSQDWGPETQYF.

This rearrangement joins TRBV7-9 to TRBJ2-1; no clear D gene. The CDR3 is 16 amino acids. Germline loops: CDR1 SEHNR, CDR2 FQNEAQ (reference sequence). Trimming stripped 5 bases from V and 0 bases from J, with 14 bases between. The CDR3 bases are TGTGCCAGCAGCCCTAGTGCCAGTAGCTCCTACAATGAGCAGTTCTTC. Translated, it gives CASSPSASSSYNEQFF. The full variable domain, its missing parts supplied by reference TRBV7-9 and TRBJ2-1, is DTGVSQNPRHKITKRGQNVTFRCDPISEHNRLYWYRQTLGQGPEFLTYFQNEAQLEKSRLLSDRFSAERPKGSFSTLEIQRTEQGDSAMYLCASSPSASSSYNEQFFGPGTRLTVL.

This sequence joins TRBV12-5 and TRBJ1-2, with TRBD1 as a possible D gene (5 bases). The CDR3 has 13 residues. V dropped 6 bases and J dropped 1 base, with 9 bases sitting between them. CDR1 is LGHNT, CDR2 FRNRAP, per germline. CDR3 sequence (DNA): TGTGCTAGTGGGAACGACAGTAACTATGGCTACACCTTC. Residues: CASGNDSNYGYTF.

This clonotype has only a few counts. This chain links TRBV29-1 with TRBJ2-7, with D uncertain. CDR1 is SQVTM, CDR2 ANQGSEA, per germline. The CDR3 spans 13 residues. V was trimmed by 0 bases and J by 4 bases, leaving 10 bases between them. The CDR3 protein is CSVEDSQVYEQYF. CDR3 DNA: TGCAGCGTTGAAGATTCGCAGGTTTACGAGCAGTACTTC.

The rearrangement uses TRBV15 and TRBJ2-7; 9 nucleotides match TRBD1. The CDR3 sequence is 16 residues long. Germline loops: CDR1 LNHNV, CDR2 YYDKDF (reference sequence). The V gene end was trimmed by 0 bases and the J gene end by 3 bases; junction bases not matched to a gene: 6. This chain's CDR3 is CATSRDPGQGIYEQYF. CDR3 in DNA: TGTGCCACCAGCAGAGACCCCGGACAGGGGATCTACGAGCAGTACTTC.

This clonotype was picked up one time. The gene calls are TRBV6-1 and TRBJ2-5, with TRBD2 matching over 9 bases. The CDR3 runs 17 residues. Germline V CDR1 and CDR2: MNHNS, SASEGT. V shed 1 base, J shed 11 bases, and the junction held 17 bases outside the gene matches. The CDR3 DNA sequence: TGTGCCAGCAGTGAAGGGATTAGCGGGAGAGTAGTTTGGGAGCAGTACTTC. Translation gives CASSEGISGRVVWEQYF.

The V gene is TRBV20-1, the J gene TRBJ2-1; 9 positions match TRBD2. Germline V lookup: CDR1 DFQATT, CDR2 SNEGSKA (reference sequence). The CDR3 is 16 amino acids. The V and J ends lost 3 bases and 3 bases, in that order; junction bases with no gene match: 9. For the CDR3, the DNA is TGCAGTGCTAGTAGTGCTAGCGGGGAATACTACAATGAGCAGTTCTTC. This encodes CSASSASGEYYNEQFF.

This chain joins TRBV20-1 and TRBJ2-7, with TRBD2 as a possible D gene (5 bases). Trimming removed 1 base at V and 4 bases at J, with 14 bases between. The CDR3 has 14 amino acids. CDR1 is DFQATT, CDR2 SNEGSKA, per germline (reference sequence). The CDR3 nucleotides are TGCAGTGCTAGAGCTCGAACCAGCGGATACGAGCAGTACTTC. It translates to CSARARTSGYEQYF.

This clonotype was counted a few times. This chain uses TRBV6-6 with TRBJ2-7; D may be TRBD1 or TRBD2 (5 bases each). V was shortened by 6 bases and J by 0 bases, with 12 bases between the two germline ends. This CDR3 has 14 amino acids. Germline V gives CDR1 MNHNY, CDR2 SVGAGI (reference sequence). CDR3 nucleotide sequence: TGTGCCAGCAGCCCCTATGGGGGCTCCTACGAGCAGTACTTC. It codes for CASSPYGGSYEQYF.

The rearrangement joins TRBV12-3 or TRBV12-4 to TRBJ2-5; D not certain. The J call may not be correct, given that the DNA end is closer to TRBJ2-7. The CDR3 covers 14 residues. CDR3 bases: TGTGCCAGCAGTCCCGGTATGGGTTGGTACGAGCAGTACTTC. It encodes CASSPGMGWYEQYF.

The V and J genes are TRBV11-2 and TRBJ2-7; 9 nucleotides agree with TRBD2. The J call could be wrong; TRBJ2-5 is a better fit for the DNA end. CDR3 length equals 15 residues. From germline, CDR1 is SGHAT and CDR2 FQNNGV. The CDR3, as DNA: TGTGCCAGCAGCTCGGGACTAGCTAGTCGCGAGACCCAGTACTTC. Its protein product is CASSSGLASRETQYF.

This chain joins TRBV5-6 and TRBJ2-7; 10 bases line up with TRBD2. Germline V lookup: CDR1 SGHDT, CDR2 YYEEEE. Unmatched junction bases numbered 9, after V lost 2 bases and J lost 7 bases. The CDR3 has 15 residues. CDR3 sequence: CASSFASGSLKEQYF. The CDR3 DNA reads as TGTGCCAGCAGCTTTGCTAGCGGGAGTTTGAAAGAGCAGTACTTC.

This chain uses TRBV20-1 with TRBJ1-4; the D is unclear. The CDR3 loop spans 14 amino acids. The V and J ends lost 4 bases and 0 bases respectively, with 9 bases between them. The germline gives CDR1 DFQATT, CDR2 SNEGSKA (reference sequence). The CDR3 DNA reads TGCAGTGCTACCAACCTGCCAACTAATGAAAAACTGTTTTTT. Amino acid sequence: CSATNLPTNEKLFF.

The rearrangement joins TRBV20-1 to TRBJ2-4; D ambiguous. The CDR3 sequence is 11 residues long. Germline values: CDR1 DFQATT, CDR2 SNEGSKA (reference sequence). V lost 0 bases and J lost 13, with 10 bases in between. CDR3 residues: CSARDYPEQYF. DNA for the CDR3: TGCAGTGCTAGAGATTACCCCGAACAGTACTTC.

V usage is TRBV5-1 and J usage is TRBJ2-4; 8 bases fit TRBD2. The J call may be wrong; the DNA end is better matched by TRBJ2-7. Germline CDR1 and CDR2: SGHRS and YFSETQ. The CDR3 has 15 amino acids. The CDR3 loop is CASRFSGEHFYEQYF. DNA for the CDR3: TGCGCCAGCAGATTTAGCGGGGAGCACTTCTACGAGCAGTACTTC.

This clonotype has just one count. V usage is TRBV20-1 and J usage is TRBJ2-5; a weak D match, TRBD2 (6 bases). Looked up from germline, CDR1 is DFQATT and CDR2 is SNEGSKA (reference sequence). This CDR3 has 10 residues. V lost 5 bases and J 7 bases, leaving 8 bases between the germline ends. The CDR3 coding sequence is TGCAGTGCTCCGGGGGTGACCCAGTACTTC. This codes for CSAPGVTQYF.